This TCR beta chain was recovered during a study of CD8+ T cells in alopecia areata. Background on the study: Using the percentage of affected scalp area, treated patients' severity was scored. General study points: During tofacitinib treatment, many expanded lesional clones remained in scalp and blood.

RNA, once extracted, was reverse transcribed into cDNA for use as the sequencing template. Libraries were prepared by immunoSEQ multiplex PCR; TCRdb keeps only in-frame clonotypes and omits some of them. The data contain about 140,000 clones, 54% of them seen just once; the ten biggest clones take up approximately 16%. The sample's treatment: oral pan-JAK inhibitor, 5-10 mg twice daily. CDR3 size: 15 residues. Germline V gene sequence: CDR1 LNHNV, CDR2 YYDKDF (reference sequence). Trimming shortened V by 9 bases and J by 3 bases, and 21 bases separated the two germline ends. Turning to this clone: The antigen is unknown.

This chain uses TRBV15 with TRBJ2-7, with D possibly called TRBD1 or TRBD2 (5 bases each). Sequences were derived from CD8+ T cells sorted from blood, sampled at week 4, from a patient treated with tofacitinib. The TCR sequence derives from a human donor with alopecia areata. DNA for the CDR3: TGTGCCACGACCCCCACAGGACTGAGGGACTACGAGCAGTACTTC. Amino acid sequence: CATTPTGLRDYEQYF.